This TCR beta chain was sequenced during a study of long-term antiretroviral therapy in people with HIV. Findings and limits, study-wide: The ART regimens used between about 2004 and 2017 may be less effective than current ones.

With V trimmed by 11 bases and J by 4 bases, 8 bases remained unmatched. Germline V gene data show CDR1 as ENHRY and CDR2 as SYGVKD. This CDR3 contains 13 residues. At survey level, the immunoSEQ assay was run in its v3.0 version. Using immunoSEQ multiplex PCR, the repertoire was profiled, and TCRdb retains in-frame clones only, with some absent. This table has 25,000 to 30,000 clones, around four fifths appearing once. As for this clone: The antigen remains unidentified.

The chain joins TRBV10-3 to TRBJ1-3; 7 positions match TRBD1. Sequenced material: unsorted PBMCs, taken 0.8 years before starting antiretroviral therapy. The TCR sequence derives from a man younger than 30 with HIV. The CDR3 coding sequence is TGTGCCGTCCAGACAGGGCTCGGAAACACCATATATTTT. Amino acid sequence: CAVQTGLGNTIYF.